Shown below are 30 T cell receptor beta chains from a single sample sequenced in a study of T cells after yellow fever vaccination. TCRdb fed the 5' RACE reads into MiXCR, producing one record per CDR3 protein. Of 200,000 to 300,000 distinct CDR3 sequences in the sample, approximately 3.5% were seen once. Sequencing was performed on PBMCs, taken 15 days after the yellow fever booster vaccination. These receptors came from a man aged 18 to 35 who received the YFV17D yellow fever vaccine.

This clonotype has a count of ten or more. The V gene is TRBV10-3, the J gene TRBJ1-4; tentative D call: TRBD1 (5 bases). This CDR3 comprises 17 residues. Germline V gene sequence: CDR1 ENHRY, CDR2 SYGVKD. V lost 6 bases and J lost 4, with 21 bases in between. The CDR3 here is CAISPGANRGVNEKLFF. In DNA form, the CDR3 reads TGTGCCATCAGCCCCGGGGCCAACCGGGGAGTTAATGAAAAACTGTTTTTT.

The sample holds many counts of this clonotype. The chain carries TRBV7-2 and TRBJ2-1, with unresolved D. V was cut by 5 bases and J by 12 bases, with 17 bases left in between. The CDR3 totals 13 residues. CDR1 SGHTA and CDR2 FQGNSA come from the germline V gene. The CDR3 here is CASSPRNSGRQFF. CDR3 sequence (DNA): TGTGCCAGCAGCCCCCGCAACTCGGGTCGGCAGTTCTTC.

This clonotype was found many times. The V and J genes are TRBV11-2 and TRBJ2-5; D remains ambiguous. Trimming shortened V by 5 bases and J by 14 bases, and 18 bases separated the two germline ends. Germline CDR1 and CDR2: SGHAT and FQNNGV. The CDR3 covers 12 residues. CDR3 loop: CASSGSPDVAYF. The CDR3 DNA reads TGTGCCAGCAGCGGAAGTCCGGACGTAGCTTACTTC.

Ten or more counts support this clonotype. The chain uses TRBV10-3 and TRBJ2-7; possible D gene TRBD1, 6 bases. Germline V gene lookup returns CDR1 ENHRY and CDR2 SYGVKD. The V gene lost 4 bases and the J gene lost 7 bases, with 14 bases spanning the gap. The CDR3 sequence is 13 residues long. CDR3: CAISGGTSEEQYF. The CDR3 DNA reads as TGTGCCATCAGTGGTGGGACATCGGAGGAGCAGTACTTC.

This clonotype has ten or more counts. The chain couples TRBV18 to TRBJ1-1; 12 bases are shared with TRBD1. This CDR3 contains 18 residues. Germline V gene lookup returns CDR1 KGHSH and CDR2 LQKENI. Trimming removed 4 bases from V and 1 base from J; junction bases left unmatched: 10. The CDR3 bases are TGTGCCAGCTCACTTTTACCGGGACAGGGGGCGAAGAACACTGAAGCTTTCTTT. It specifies CASSLLPGQGAKNTEAFF.

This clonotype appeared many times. CDR3 DNA sequence: TGCAGTGCCCCGGGGCAGGGTGACACTGAAGCTTTCTTT. Residues: CSAPGQGDTEAFF. The J gene is TRBJ1-1, the V gene TRBV20-1; D might be TRBD1 (5 bases). Trimming stripped 6 bases from V and 3 bases from J, with 14 bases between. The CDR3 is made up of 13 amino acids. Germline CDR1 is DFQATT and CDR2 is SNEGSKA (reference sequence).

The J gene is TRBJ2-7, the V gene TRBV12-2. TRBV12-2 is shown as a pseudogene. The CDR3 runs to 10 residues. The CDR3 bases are TGTGCAAGTCGCTTCCACGAGCAGTACGTC. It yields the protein CASRFHEQYV.

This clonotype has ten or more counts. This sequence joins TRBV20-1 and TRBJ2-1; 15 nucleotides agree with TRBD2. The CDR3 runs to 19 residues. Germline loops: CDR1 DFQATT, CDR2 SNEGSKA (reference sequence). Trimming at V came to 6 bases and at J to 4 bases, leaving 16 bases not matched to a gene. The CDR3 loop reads CSARAPGLAGGTLYNEQFF. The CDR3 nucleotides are TGCAGTGCCCGCGCACCGGGACTAGCGGGGGGCACACTGTACAATGAGCAGTTCTTC.

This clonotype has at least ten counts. CDR3 DNA sequence: TGTGCCAGCAGCTTAGCGAGATTCGGCGGGGGGGCTCGCACAGATACGCAGTATTTT. The encoded protein is CASSLARFGGGARTDTQYF. The chain joins TRBV7-2 to TRBJ2-3; 9 bases map to TRBD2. Trimming at V came to 0 bases and at J to 1 base, leaving 11 bases not matched to a gene. CDR3 length equals 19 residues. CDR1 and CDR2 (germline): SGHTA, FQGNSA.

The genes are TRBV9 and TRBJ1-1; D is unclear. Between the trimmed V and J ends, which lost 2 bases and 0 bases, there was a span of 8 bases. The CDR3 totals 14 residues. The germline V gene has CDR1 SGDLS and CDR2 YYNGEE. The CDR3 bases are TGTGCCAGCAGCGTGAGGGAGATGAACACTGAAGCTTTCTTT. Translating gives CASSVREMNTEAFF.

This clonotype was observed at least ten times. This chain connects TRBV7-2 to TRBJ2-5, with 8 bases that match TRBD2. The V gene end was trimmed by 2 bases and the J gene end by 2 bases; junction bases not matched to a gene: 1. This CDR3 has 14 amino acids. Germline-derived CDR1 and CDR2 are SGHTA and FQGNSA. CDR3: CASSLTGGQETQYF. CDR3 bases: TGTGCCAGCAGCTTAACGGGGGGGCAAGAGACCCAGTACTTC.

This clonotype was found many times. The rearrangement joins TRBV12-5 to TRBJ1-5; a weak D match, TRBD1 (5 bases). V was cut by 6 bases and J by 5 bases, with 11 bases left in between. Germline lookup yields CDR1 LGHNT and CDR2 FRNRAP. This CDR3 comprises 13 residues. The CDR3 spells CASGQGDDQPQHF. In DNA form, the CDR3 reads TGTGCTAGTGGCCAGGGCGACGATCAGCCCCAGCATTTT.

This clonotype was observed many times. The CDR3 is CASSQVSEPYEQYF. In DNA, the CDR3 is TGCGCCAGCAGCCAAGTCTCGGAGCCCTACGAGCAGTACTTC. The rearrangement links TRBV4-1 to TRBJ2-7; D is uncertain. The V and J ends lost 1 base and 2 bases respectively, with 9 bases between them. This CDR3 region has 14 residues. Germline-derived CDR1 and CDR2 are MGHRA and YSYEKL.

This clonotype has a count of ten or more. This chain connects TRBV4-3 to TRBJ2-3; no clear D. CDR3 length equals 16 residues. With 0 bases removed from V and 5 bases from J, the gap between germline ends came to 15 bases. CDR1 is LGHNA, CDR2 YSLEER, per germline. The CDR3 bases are TGCGCCAGCAGCCAAGAGATGTCCGGCAATGTAGATACGCAGTATTTT. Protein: CASSQEMSGNVDTQYF.

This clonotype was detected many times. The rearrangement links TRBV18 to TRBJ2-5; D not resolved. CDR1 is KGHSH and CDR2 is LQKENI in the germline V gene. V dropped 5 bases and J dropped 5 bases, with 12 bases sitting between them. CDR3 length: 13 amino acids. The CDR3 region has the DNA TGTGCCAGCTCAAATAGTTTTACGGAGACCCAGTACTTC. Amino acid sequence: CASSNSFTETQYF.

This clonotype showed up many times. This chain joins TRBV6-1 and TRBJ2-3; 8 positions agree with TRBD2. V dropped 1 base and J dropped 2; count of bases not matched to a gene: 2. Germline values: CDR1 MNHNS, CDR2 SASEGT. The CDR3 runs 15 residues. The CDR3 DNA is TGTGCCAGCAGTGAAGGGACTAGCCACACAGATACGCAGTATTTT. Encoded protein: CASSEGTSHTDTQYF.

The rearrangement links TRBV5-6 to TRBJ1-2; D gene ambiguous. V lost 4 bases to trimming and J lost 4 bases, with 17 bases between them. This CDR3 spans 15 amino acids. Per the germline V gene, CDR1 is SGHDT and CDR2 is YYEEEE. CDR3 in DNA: TGTGCCAGCAGCATCCGTGGGGAGGATAGCTATGGCTACACCTTC. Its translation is CASSIRGEDSYGYTF.

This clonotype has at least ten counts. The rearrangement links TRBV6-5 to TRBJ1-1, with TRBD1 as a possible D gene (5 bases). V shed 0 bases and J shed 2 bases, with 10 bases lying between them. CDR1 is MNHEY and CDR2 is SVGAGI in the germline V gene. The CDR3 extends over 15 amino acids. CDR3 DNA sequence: TGTGCCAGCAGTTACTCTCGGGGGAGTAACACTGAAGCTTTCTTT. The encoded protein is CASSYSRGSNTEAFF.

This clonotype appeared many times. The DNA of the CDR3 is TGTGCCAGTAGTATAGATCGAGGATGTCGGGACAGCTCCTACGAGCAGTACGTC. Its protein is CASSIDRGCRDSSYEQYV. The chain is built from TRBV19 and TRBJ2-7; 7 nucleotides align to TRBD1. This CDR3 has 18 amino acids. Unmatched junction bases numbered 11, after V lost 0 bases and J lost 0 bases. CDR1 and CDR2 (germline): LNHDA, SQIVND (reference sequence).

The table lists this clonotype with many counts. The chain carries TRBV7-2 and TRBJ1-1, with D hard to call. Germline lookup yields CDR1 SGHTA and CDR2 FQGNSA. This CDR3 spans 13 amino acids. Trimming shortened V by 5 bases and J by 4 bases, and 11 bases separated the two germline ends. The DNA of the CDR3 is TGTGCCAGCAGCCGTAGTTGGAGCACTGAAGCTTTCTTT. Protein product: CASSRSWSTEAFF.

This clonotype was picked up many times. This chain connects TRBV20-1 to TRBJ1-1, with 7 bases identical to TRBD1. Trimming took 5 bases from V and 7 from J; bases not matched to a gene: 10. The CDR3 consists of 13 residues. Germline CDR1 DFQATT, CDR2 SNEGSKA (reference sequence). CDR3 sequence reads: CSASRQTGIEAFF. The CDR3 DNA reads TGCAGTGCTTCTCGCCAGACAGGGATTGAAGCTTTCTTT.

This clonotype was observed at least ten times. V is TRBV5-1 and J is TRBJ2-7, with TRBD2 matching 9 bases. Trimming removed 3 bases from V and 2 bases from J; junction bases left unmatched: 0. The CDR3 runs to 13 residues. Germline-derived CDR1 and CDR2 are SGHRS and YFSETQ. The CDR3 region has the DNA TGCGCCAGCAGCTCTAGCGGGGCCTACGAGCAGTACTTC. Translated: CASSSSGAYEQYF.

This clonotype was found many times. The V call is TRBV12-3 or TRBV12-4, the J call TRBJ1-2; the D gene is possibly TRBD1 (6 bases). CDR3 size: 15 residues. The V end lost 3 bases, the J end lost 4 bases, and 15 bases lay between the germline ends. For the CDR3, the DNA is TGTGCCAGCAGTTTGTTCACAGGGATAGGCTATGGCTACACCTTC. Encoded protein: CASSLFTGIGYGYTF.

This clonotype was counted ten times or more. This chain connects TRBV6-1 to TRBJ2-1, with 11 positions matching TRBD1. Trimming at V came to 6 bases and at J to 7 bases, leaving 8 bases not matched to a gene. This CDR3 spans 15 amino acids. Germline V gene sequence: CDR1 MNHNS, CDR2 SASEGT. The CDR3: CASRGDGTGGNEQFF. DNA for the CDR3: TGTGCCAGCAGGGGAGACGGGACAGGGGGTAATGAGCAGTTCTTC.

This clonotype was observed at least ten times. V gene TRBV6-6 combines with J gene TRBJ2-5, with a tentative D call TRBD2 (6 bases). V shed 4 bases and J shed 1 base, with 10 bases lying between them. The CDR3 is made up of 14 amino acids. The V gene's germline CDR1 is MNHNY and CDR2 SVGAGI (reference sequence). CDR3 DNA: TGTGCCAGCAGTTTTGGGACTTCCCAAGAGACCCAGTACTTC. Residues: CASSFGTSQETQYF.

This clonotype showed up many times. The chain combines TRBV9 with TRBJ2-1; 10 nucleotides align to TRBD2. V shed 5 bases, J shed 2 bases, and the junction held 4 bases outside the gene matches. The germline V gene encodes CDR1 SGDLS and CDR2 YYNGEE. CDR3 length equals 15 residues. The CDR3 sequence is CASSPTSGTYNEQFF. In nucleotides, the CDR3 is TGTGCCAGCAGTCCAACTAGCGGGACCTACAATGAGCAGTTCTTC.

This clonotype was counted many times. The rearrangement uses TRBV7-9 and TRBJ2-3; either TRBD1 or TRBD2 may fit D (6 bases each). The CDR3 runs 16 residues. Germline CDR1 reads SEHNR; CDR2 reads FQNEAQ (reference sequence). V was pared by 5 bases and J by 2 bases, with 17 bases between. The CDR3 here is CASSPSGGLPTDTQYF. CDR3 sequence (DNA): TGTGCCAGCAGCCCATCCGGGGGCCTCCCCACAGATACGCAGTATTTT.

The CDR3 DNA reads as TGTGCCAGCAGTTACTCGTTGGGCGAGGAAGCTTTCTTT. Its protein is CASSYSLGEEAFF. The chain has TRBV6-2 or TRBV6-3 and TRBJ1-1; D gene unclear. Trimming cost V 0 bases and J 8 bases, with 10 bases left between them. CDR1 MNHEY and CDR2 SVGEGT come from the germline V gene. The CDR3 length is 13 residues.

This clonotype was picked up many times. CDR3 DNA sequence: TGCGCCAGCAGCTTGACAGGCGTTGGAACCGGGGAGCTGTTTTTT. Amino acid sequence: CASSLTGVGTGELFF. V and J are TRBV5-1 and TRBJ2-2, with D tentatively TRBD1 (5 bases). The germline CDR1 and CDR2 sequences are SGHRS and YFSETQ. This CDR3 is built from 15 residues. The V and J ends lost 1 base and 5 bases respectively, with 12 bases between them. Drawing the rest from reference TRBV5-1 and TRBJ2-2, the complete variable domain is KAGVTQTPRYLIKTRGQQVTLSCSPISGHRSVSWYQQTPGQGLQFLFEYFSETQRNKGNFPGRFSGRQFSNSRSEMNVSTLELGDSALYLCASSLTGVGTGELFFGEGSRLTVL.

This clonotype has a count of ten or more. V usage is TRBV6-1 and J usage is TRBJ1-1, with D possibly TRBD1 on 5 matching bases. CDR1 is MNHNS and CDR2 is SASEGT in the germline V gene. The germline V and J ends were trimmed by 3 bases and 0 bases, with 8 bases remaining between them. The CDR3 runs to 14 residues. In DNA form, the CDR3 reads TGTGCCAGCAGTGAGTTGGGGCTGAACACTGAAGCTTTCTTT. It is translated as CASSELGLNTEAFF.